This passage covers 8 T cell receptor beta chains from one sample sequenced in a study of regulatory T cells in long-lasting Graves disease. HTBI primers from iRepertoire and Arm-PCR of CDR3 regions yielded the TCR beta libraries. TCRdb reprocessed the multiplex PCR reads with MiXCR, giving one entry per CDR3 protein. The data show about 540,000 distinct CDR3 sequences, approximately 13% seen once. Time point denoted: newly diagnosed GD, antithyroid drugs for less than 3 months. PBMC RNA was the source of the TCR library. These data were also filed under a second study, of T cells in Graves' hyperthyroidism and ophthalmopathy.

This sample comprised peripheral blood mononuclear cells (PBMCs), obtained at new diagnosis, from a patient treated with antithyroid drugs. These receptors were taken from a man aged 25 to 40 with Graves disease.

This clonotype was seen ten or more times. This chain uses TRBV20-1 with TRBJ2-3; TRBD2 matches at 7 bases. The CDR3 runs 16 residues. V lost 5 bases, J lost 2 bases, and 13 bases stayed unmatched. Germline loops: CDR1 DFQATT, CDR2 SNEGSKA (reference sequence). The CDR3 sequence: CSASSGLADYTDTQYF. The CDR3 bases are TGCAGTGCTTCATCGGGGCTAGCGGATTACACAGATACGCAGTATTTT.

The table lists this clonotype with a few counts. This sequence joins TRBV12-3 or TRBV12-4 and TRBJ2-3; 7 bases match TRBD2. The CDR3 runs 14 residues. V dropped 7 bases and J dropped 5; count of bases not matched to a gene: 9. DNA of the CDR3: TGTGCCAGCACCCACCTGGGGGGGAAAGATACGCAGTATTTT. This translates into CASTHLGGKDTQYF.

CDR3 residues: CASSLGVNEKLFF. The CDR3 DNA sequence: TGTGCCAGCAGTTTAGGGGTGAATGAAAAACTGTTTTTT. The chain combines TRBV27 with TRBJ1-4, with D uncertain. Germline CDR1 reads MNHEY; CDR2 reads SMNVEV (reference sequence). The CDR3 runs 13 residues. Trimming took 2 bases from V and 5 from J, leaving 6 bases between them.

This clonotype was recorded at least ten times. The chain combines TRBV20-1 with TRBJ2-1, with 10 bases that match TRBD2. The CDR3 is 16 amino acids. Germline V gives CDR1 DFQATT, CDR2 SNEGSKA (reference sequence). Trimming removed 0 bases from V and 3 bases from J; junction bases left unmatched: 5. CDR3 protein: CSAREIAGGFYNEQFF. In nucleotides, the CDR3 is TGCAGTGCTAGAGAAATAGCGGGAGGATTCTACAATGAGCAGTTCTTC.

This clonotype was detected only a few times. The chain uses TRBV24-1 and TRBJ2-7; no reliable D call. The CDR3 length is 12 residues. Germline lookup yields CDR1 KGHDR and CDR2 SFDVKD. Trimming removed 8 bases at V and 0 bases at J, with 7 bases between. CDR3 coding DNA: TGTGCCACCACGGGCACCTCCTACGAGCAGTACTTC. Its protein is CATTGTSYEQYF.

The chain has TRBV9 and TRBJ2-3; D is possibly TRBD1 or TRBD2 (6 bases each). This CDR3 has 15 amino acids. The germline V and J ends were trimmed by 0 bases and 6 bases, with 14 bases remaining between them. Germline CDR1 is SGDLS and CDR2 is YYNGEE. The CDR3 loop is CASSVVGGSFDTQYF. CDR3 DNA: TGTGCCAGCAGCGTAGTGGGGGGCTCTTTCGATACGCAGTATTTT.

The CDR3: CASSPLRGLAYEQYF. CDR3 nucleotide sequence: TGTGCCAGCAGCCCCCTAAGGGGACTAGCCTACGAGCAGTACTTC. The rearrangement joins TRBV2 to TRBJ2-7; 8 bases agree with TRBD2. Germline values: CDR1 SNHLY, CDR2 FYNNEI. The length of the CDR3 is 15 residues. V shed 6 bases and J 2 bases; nucleotides not matched to a gene: 9.

This clonotype was observed many times. The rearrangement uses TRBV6-1 and TRBJ2-3; 8 bases map to TRBD2. With 8 bases clipped from V and 4 bases from J, the junction kept 8 bases outside the gene matches. This CDR3 comprises 14 residues. Germline V gene sequence: CDR1 MNHNS, CDR2 SASEGT. CDR3 in amino acids: CASLSGRLADTQYF. CDR3 in DNA: TGTGCCAGCTTGAGCGGGAGACTCGCAGATACGCAGTATTTT.